The clone carrying this T cell receptor beta chain has just a few counts. In germline, CDR1 is KGHSH, CDR2 LQKENI. This CDR3 is built from 16 residues. The J segment lost 4 bases and the V segment lost 5 bases, leaving 12 bases of the junction unmatched. The entry originates in a study of blood T cell repertoires in COVID-19. Turning to the study itself: The United States, Italy and Spain were the sources of the acute and convalescent COVID-19 samples. From T cells, B-cell-depleted T cells, or PBMCs came the material, which was cDNA or gDNA.

In the study's own analysis: Amplification of reference gene primers was used by the study to estimate nucleated cell counts. The method was immunoSEQ multiplex PCR; TCRdb's version includes in-frame clones alone and lacks a portion of them. Clonal size and the V and J genes are those of that table, whereas D and trimming came from the DNA. Here the sample spans about 220,000 clones, 80% being singletons. The V and J genes are TRBV18 and TRBJ1-2; 8 bases are a match to TRBD1. The receptor's source is a human donor in a cohort sampled during active COVID-19. The sequencing sample was made of peripheral blood. The CDR3 DNA sequence: TGTGCCAGCTCATCAAGGACAGGGACTGGGAGCTATGGCTACACCTTC. Translating gives CASSSRTGTGSYGYTF.